This T cell receptor beta chain was recovered during a study of T cells and Merkel cell carcinoma outcomes. Findings and limits, study-wide: In Merkel cell carcinoma, repertoire and T-cell density reportedly predicted outcomes.

Profiled with immunoSEQ multiplex PCR; TCRdb holds only in-frame clones, not every one. The repertoire has some 510 clones, around nine tenths of them found once; the top ten carry approximately 14%. A remark on this clone: Its antigen remains unknown.

The germline V gene has CDR1 LGHNT and CDR2 FRNRAP. The CDR3 is 19 residues long. V gave up 4 bases and J gave up 1 base; unmatched junction bases: 14. V gene TRBV12-5 combines with J gene TRBJ1-5, with 9 bases that match TRBD1. The clonotype comes from a human donor with Merkel cell carcinoma. Sequenced sample: tumor tissue from Merkel cell carcinoma. CDR3: CASGSNYRGLEVSNQPQHF. In DNA form, the CDR3 reads TGTGCTAGTGGTTCAAACTACAGGGGGCTGGAGGTAAGCAATCAGCCCCAGCATTTT.